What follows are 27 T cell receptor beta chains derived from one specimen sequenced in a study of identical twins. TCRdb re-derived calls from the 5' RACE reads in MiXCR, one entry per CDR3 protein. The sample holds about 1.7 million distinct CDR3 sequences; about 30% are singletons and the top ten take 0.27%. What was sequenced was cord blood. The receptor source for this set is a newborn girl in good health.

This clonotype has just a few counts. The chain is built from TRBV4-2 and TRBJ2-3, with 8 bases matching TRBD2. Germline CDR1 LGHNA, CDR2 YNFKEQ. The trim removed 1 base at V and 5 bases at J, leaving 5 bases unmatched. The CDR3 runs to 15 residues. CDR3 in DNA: TGTGCCAGCAGCCAAGGGCTAGCGGGCCGAGATACGCAGTATTTT. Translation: CASSQGLAGRDTQYF.

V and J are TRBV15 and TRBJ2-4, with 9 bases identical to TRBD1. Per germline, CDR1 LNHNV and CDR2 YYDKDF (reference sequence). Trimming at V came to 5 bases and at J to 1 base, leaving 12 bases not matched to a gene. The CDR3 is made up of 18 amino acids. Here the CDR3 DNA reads TGTGCCACCAGCTCCCTGGTACAGGGGGCTTTGGCCAAAAACATTCAGTACTTC. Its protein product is CATSSLVQGALAKNIQYF.

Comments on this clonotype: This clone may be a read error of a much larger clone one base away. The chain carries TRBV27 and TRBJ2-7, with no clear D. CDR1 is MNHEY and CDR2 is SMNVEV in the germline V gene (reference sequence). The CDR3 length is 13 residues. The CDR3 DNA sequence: TGTACCAGCAGTTTCTTTGGGGCCTACGAGCAGTACTTC. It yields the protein CTSSFFGAYEQYF.

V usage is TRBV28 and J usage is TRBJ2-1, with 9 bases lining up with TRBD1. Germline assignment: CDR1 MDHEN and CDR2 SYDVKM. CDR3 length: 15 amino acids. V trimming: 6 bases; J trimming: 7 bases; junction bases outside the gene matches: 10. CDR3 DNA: TGTGCCAGCAGCGCCCAACAGGGGGCGCGGAATGAGCAGTTCTTC. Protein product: CASSAQQGARNEQFF.

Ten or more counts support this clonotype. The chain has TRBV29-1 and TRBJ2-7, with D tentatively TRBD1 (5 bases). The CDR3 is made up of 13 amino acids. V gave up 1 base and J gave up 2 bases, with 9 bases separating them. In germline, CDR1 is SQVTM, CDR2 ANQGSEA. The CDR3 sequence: CSVEATAPYEQYF. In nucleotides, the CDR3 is TGCAGCGTTGAAGCGACAGCCCCCTACGAGCAGTACTTC.

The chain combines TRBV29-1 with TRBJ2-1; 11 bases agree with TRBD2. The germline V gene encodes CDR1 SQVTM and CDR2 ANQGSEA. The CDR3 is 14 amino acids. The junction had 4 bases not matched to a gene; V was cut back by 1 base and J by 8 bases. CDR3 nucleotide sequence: TGCAGCGTTGAAGTAGCGGGAGGGATCCATGAGCAGTTCTTC. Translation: CSVEVAGGIHEQFF.

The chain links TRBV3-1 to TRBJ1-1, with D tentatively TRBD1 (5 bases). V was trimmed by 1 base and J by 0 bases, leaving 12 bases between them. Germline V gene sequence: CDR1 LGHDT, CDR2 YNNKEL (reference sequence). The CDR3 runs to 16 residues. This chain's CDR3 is CASSQAREGVNTEAFF. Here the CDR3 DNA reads TGTGCCAGCAGCCAAGCTCGCGAAGGGGTGAACACTGAAGCTTTCTTT.

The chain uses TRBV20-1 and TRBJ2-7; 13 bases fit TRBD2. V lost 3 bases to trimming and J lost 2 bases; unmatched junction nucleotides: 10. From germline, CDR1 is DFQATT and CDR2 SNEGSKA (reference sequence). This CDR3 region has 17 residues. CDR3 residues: CSARAKLAGGIPYEQYF. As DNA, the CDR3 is TGCAGTGCTAGGGCCAAACTAGCGGGAGGGATCCCCTACGAGCAGTACTTC.

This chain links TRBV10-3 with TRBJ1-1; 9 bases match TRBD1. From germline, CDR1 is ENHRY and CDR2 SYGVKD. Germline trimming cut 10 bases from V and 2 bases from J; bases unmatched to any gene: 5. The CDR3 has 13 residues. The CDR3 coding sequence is TGTGCCACCAGGACAGGGGAAAACACTGAAGCTTTCTTT. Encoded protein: CATRTGENTEAFF.

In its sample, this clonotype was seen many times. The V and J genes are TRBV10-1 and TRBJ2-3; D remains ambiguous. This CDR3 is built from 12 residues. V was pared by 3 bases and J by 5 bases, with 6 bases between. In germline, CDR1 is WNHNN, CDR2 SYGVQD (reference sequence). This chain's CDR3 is CASSDHRDTQYF. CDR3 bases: TGCGCCAGCAGTGACCACCGAGATACGCAGTATTTT.

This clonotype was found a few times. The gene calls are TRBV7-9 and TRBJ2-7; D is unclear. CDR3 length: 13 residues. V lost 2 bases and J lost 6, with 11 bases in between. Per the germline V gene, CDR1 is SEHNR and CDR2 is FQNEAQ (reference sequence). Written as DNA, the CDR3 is TGTGCCAGCAGCTTAAACGACTTCCGCGAGCAGTACTTC. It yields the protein CASSLNDFREQYF.

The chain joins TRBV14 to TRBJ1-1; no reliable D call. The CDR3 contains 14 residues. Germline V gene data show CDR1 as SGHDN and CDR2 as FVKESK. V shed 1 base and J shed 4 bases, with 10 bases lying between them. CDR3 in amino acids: CASSQVWGTTEAFF. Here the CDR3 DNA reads TGTGCCAGCAGCCAAGTATGGGGTACCACTGAAGCTTTCTTT. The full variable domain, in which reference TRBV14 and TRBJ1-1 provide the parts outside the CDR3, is EAGVTQFPSHSVIEKGQTVTLRCDPISGHDNLYWYRRVMGKEIKFLLHFVKESKQDESGMPNNRFLAERTGGTYSTLKVQPAELEDSGVYFCASSQVWGTTEAFFGQGTRLTVV.

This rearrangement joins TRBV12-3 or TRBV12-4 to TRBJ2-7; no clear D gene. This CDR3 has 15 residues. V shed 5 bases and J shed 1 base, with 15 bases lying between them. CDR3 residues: CASSQPAGRSYEQYF. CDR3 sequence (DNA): TGTGCCAGCAGTCAACCTGCAGGCAGATCCTACGAGCAGTACTTC.

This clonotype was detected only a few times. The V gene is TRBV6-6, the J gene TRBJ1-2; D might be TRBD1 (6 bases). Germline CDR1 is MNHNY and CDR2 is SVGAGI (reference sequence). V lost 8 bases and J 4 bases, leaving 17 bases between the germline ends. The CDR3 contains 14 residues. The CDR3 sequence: CASGKPGHRYGYTF. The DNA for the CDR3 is TGTGCCAGCGGTAAACCGGGACACCGCTATGGCTACACCTTC.

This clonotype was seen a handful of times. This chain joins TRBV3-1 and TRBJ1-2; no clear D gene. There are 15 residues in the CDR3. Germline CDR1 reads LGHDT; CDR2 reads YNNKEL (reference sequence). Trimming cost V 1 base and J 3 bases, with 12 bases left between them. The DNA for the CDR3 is TGTGCCAGCAGCCAAGTTTCATCGGGCCACTATGGCTACACCTTC. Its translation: CASSQVSSGHYGYTF.

CDR3 nucleotides: TGCAGTGCTTTGACTCGCGACGAAACCTACGAGCAGTACTTC. Residues: CSALTRDETYEQYF. This chain uses TRBV20-1 with TRBJ2-7; no reliable D call. V lost 5 bases and J 2 bases, leaving 16 bases between the germline ends. Germline CDR1 and CDR2: DFQATT and SNEGSKA (reference sequence). This CDR3 has 14 residues.

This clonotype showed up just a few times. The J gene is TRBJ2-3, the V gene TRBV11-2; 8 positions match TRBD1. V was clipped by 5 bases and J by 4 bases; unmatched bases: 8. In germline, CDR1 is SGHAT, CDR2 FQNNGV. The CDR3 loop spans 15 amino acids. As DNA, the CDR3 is TGTGCCAGCAGCCCCTTGACAGGGGTGGCAGATACGCAGTATTTT. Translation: CASSPLTGVADTQYF.

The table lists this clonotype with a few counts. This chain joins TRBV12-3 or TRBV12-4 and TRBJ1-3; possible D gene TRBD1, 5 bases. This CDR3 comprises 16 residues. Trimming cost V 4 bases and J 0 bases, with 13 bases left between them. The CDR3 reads CASSWGKGISGNTIYF. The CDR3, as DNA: TGTGCCAGCAGTTGGGGCAAGGGTATCTCTGGAAACACCATATATTTT.

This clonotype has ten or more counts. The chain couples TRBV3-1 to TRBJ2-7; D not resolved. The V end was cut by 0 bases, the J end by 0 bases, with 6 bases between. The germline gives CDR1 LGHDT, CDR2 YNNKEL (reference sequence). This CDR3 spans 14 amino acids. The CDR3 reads CASSQDLSSYEQYF. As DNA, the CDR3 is TGTGCCAGCAGCCAAGATCTGAGCTCCTACGAGCAGTACTTC.

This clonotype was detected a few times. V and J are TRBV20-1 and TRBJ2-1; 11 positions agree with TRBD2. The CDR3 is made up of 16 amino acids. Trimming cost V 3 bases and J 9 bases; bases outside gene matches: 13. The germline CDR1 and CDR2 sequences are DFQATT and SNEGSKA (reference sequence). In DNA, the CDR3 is TGCAGTGCTAGTCCTCCCGGGACTAGCGGTTTTACTGAGCAGTTCTTC. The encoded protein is CSASPPGTSGFTEQFF.

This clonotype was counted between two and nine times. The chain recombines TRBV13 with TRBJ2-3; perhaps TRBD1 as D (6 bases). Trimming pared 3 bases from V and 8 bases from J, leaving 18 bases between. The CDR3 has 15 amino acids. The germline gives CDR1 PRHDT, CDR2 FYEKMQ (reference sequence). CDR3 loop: CASSFGPTGWATQYF. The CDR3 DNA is TGTGCCAGCAGCTTCGGCCCGACAGGATGGGCTACGCAGTATTTT. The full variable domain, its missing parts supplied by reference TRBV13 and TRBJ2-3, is AAGVIQSPRHLIKEKRETATLKCYPIPRHDTVYWYQQGPGQDPQFLISFYEKMQSDKGSIPDRFSAQQFSDYHSELNMSSLELGDSALYFCASSFGPTGWATQYFGPGTRLTVL.

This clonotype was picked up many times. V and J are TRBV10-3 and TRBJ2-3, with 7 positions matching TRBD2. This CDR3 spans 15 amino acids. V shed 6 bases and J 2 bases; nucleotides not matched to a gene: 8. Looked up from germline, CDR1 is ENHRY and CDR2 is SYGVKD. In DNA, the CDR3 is TGTGCCATCAGCGGACCAGGGACTACCACAGATACGCAGTATTTT. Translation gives CAISGPGTTTDTQYF.

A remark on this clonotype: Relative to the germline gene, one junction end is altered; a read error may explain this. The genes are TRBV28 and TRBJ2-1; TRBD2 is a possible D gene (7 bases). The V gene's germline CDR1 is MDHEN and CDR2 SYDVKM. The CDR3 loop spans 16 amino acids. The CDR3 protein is CACSPEGEGAYNEQFF. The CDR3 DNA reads TGTGCCTGCAGCCCCGAGGGGGAGGGCGCCTACAATGAGCAGTTCTTC. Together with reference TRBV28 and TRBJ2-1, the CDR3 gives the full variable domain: DVKVTQSSRYLVKRTGEKVFLECVQDMDHENMFWYRQDPGLGLRLIYFSYDVKMKEKGDIPEGYSVSREKKERFSLILESASTNQTSMYLCACSPEGEGAYNEQFFGPGTRLTVL.

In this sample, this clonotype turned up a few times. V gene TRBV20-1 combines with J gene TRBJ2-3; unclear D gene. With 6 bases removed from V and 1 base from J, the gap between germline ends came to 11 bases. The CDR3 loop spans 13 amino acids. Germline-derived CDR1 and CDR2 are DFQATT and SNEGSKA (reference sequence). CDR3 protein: CSAYPGGTDTQYF. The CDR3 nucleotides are TGCAGTGCATACCCAGGAGGCACAGATACGCAGTATTTT.

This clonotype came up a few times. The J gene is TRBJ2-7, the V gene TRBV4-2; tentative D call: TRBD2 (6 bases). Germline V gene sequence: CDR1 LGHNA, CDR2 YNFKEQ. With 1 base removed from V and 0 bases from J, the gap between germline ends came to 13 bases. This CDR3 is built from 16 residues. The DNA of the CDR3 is TGTGCCAGCAGCCAAGGTGTCCCGACTAGCTCCTACGAGCAGTACTTC. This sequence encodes CASSQGVPTSSYEQYF.

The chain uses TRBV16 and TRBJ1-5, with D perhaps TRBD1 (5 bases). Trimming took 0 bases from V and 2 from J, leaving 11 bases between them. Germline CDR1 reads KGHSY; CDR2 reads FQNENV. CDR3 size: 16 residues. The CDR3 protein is CASSQSFGGGNQPQHF. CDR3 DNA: TGTGCCAGCAGCCAATCGTTCGGAGGGGGCAATCAGCCCCAGCATTTT.

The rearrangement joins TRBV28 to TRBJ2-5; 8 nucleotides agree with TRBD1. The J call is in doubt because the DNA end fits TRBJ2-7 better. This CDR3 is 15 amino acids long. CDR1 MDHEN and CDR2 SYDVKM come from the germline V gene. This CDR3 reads CASSSPGGTTDEQYF. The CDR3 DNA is TGTGCCAGCAGTTCACCAGGGGGCACGACCGACGAGCAGTACTTC.